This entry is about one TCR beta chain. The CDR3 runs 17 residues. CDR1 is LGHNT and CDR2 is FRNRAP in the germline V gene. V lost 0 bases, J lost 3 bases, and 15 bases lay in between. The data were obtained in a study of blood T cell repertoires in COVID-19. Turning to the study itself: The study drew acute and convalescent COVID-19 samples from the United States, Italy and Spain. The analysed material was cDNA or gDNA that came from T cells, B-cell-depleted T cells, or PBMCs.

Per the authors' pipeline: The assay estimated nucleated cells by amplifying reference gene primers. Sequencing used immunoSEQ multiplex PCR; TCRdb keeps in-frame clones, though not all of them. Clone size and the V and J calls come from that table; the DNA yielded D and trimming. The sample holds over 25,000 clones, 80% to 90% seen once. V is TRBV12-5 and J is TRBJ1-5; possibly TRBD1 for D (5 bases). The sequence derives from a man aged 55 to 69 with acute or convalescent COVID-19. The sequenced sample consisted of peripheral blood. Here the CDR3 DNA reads TGTGCTAGTGGTTTGGTACGTCGAGGGACTAACAATCAGCCCCAGCATTTT. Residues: CASGLVRRGTNNQPQHF.